This entry lists 5 T cell receptor beta chains sequenced from one sample in a study of blood T cell repertoires in COVID-19. Clones were sequenced by immunoSEQ multiplex PCR, and TCRdb holds only the in-frame ones, with some missing. The table records 200,000 to 250,000 clones, roughly 84% of them present only once. The sequenced material came from PBMCs or T cells enriched from blood (not recorded which). Receptor source: a man aged 25 to 45 in a cohort exposed to, infected with or recovered from COVID-19 (not recorded which).

The chain combines TRBV28 with TRBJ1-2; 8 positions match TRBD1. The V and J ends lost 5 bases and 4 bases, in that order; junction bases with no gene match: 9. Germline V lookup: CDR1 MDHEN, CDR2 SYDVKM. The CDR3 sequence is 15 residues long. CDR3 region: CASSTRTGLSYGYTF. CDR3 sequence (DNA): TGTGCCAGCAGTACCCGGACAGGGTTGTCCTATGGCTACACCTTC.

V and J are TRBV3-1 (or the pseudogene TRBV3-2) and TRBJ2-6, with 8 bases lining up with TRBD1. The germline gives CDR1 LGHDT, CDR2 YNNKEL (reference sequence). The CDR3 is 17 residues long. V was pared by 3 bases and J by 2 bases, with 6 bases of the junction left unmatched. CDR3 amino acids: CASSQLMDRAGANVLTF. The CDR3 nucleotides read TGTGCCAGCAGCCAGCTGATGGACAGGGCTGGGGCCAACGTCCTGACTTTC.

The chain links TRBV21-1 to TRBJ2-5; the tabulated D call, TRBD2, remains unverified against the DNA. TRBV21-1 is a documented pseudogene. This CDR3 comprises 16 residues. Written as DNA, the CDR3 is TGTGCCAGCAGCAAAGATAGCGGGAGGCCTGGGGGGACCCAGTACTTC. Translation: CASSKDSGRPGGTQYF.

The CDR3 protein is CASSLAGKIDYGYTF. The CDR3 nucleotides are TGCGCCAGCAGCTTGGCAGGGAAGATAGACTATGGCTACACCTTC. The V gene is TRBV5-1, the J gene TRBJ1-2; maybe TRBD1 (5 bases). The CDR3 runs to 15 residues. The V gene's germline CDR1 is SGHRS and CDR2 YFSETQ. Between the trimmed V and J ends, which lost 0 bases and 3 bases, there was a span of 12 bases.

This sequence joins TRBV27 and TRBJ1-2; weak D call: TRBD1 (5 bases). This CDR3 has 14 residues. The germline gives CDR1 MNHEY, CDR2 SMNVEV (reference sequence). V was cut by 3 bases and J by 8 bases, with 16 bases left in between. In nucleotides, the CDR3 is TGTGCCAGCAGTTTGTCGTGGGGCTCGGAGGGCTACACCTTC. Its protein product is CASSLSWGSEGYTF.